A single sample is the source of the 3 T cell receptor beta chains below, sequenced in a study of identical twins. TCRdb called the 5' RACE reads again in MiXCR, with one record for every CDR3 protein. Of around 370,000 distinct CDR3 sequences in the sample, 9% to 10% were seen once. The material sequenced was naive T cells sorted from blood. The receptor set was obtained from a woman aged 45-65 years in good health.

At least ten counts were recorded for this clonotype. The chain employs TRBV15 and TRBJ2-3, with 9 nucleotides matching TRBD2. The CDR3 contains 19 residues. V was clipped by 0 bases and J by 1 base; unmatched bases: 11. In germline, CDR1 is LNHNV, CDR2 YYDKDF (reference sequence). The chain's CDR3 is CATSRDLLAGGWGTDTQYF. CDR3 in DNA: TGTGCCACCAGCAGAGATCTACTAGCGGGTGGCTGGGGCACAGATACGCAGTATTTT.

This chain joins TRBV5-6 and TRBJ2-2; the D is unclear. V shed 5 bases and J shed 0 bases, with 14 bases lying between them. Germline CDR1 and CDR2: SGHDT and YYEEEE. The CDR3 totals 16 residues. Written as DNA, the CDR3 is TGTGCCAGCAGTCAGAGCACGGAAGCGAACACCGGGGAGCTGTTTTTT. It specifies CASSQSTEANTGELFF.

CDR3 DNA: TGCGCCAGCAGCCAAGATCAGGGCTCCTACGAGCAGTACTTC. Protein product: CASSQDQGSYEQYF. The V call is TRBV4-1, the J call TRBJ2-7, with D perhaps TRBD1 (5 bases). This CDR3 has 14 amino acids. Germline-derived CDR1 and CDR2 are MGHRA and YSYEKL. Trimming removed 0 bases from V and 0 bases from J, with 6 bases in between.